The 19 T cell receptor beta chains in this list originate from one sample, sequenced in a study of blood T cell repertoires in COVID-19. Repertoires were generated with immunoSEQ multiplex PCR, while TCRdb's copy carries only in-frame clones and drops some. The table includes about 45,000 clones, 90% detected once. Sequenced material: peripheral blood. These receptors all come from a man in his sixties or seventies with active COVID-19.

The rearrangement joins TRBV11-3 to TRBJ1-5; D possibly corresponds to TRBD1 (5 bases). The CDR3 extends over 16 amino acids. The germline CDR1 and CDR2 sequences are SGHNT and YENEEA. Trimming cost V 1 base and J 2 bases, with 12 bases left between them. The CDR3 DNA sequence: TGTGCCAGCAGCTTAGCGGGAGGGGAGGGCAATCAGCCCCAGCATTTT. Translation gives CASSLAGGEGNQPQHF.

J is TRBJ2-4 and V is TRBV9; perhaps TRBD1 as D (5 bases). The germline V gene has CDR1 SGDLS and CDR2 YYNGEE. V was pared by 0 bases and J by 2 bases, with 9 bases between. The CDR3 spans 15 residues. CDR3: CASSVEGRSKNIQYF. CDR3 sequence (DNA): TGTGCCAGCAGCGTAGAGGGGCGATCCAAAAACATTCAGTACTTC.

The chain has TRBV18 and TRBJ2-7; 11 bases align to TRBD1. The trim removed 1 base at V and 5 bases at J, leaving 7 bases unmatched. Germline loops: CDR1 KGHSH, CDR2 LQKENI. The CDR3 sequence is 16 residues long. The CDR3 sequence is CASSPLLGQGGNEQYF. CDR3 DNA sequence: TGTGCCAGCTCACCACTTCTGGGACAGGGGGGCAACGAGCAGTACTTC.

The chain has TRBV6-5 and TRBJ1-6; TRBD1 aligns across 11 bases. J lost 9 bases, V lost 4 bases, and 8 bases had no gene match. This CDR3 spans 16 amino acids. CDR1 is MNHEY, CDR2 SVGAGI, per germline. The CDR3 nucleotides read TGTGCCAGCAGTTTCGGACAGGGGGCCCCGCGTTCACCCCTCCACTTT. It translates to CASSFGQGAPRSPLHF.

CDR3 DNA sequence: TGCGCCAGCAGCTTGTGGACAGGGGGCACTGAAGCTTTCTTT. This sequence encodes CASSLWTGGTEAFF. This chain joins TRBV5-1 and TRBJ1-1; 10 bases line up with TRBD1. The CDR3 is 14 amino acids. V gave up 1 base and J gave up 4 bases; unmatched junction bases: 1. The germline V gene encodes CDR1 SGHRS and CDR2 YFSETQ.

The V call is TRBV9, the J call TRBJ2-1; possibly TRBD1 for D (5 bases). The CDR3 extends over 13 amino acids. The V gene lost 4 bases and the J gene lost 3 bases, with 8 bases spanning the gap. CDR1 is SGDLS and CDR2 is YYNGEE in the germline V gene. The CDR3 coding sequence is TGTGCCAGCAGCCCTAGGGGCTACAATGAGCAGTTCTTC. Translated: CASSPRGYNEQFF.

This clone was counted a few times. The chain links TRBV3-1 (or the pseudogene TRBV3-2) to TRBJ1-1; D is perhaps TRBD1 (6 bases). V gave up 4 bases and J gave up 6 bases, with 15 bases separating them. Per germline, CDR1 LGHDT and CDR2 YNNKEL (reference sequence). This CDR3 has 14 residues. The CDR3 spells CASSLTGIGSEAFF. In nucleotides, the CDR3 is TGTGCCAGCAGCCTAACAGGGATAGGGTCTGAAGCTTTCTTT.

In DNA, the CDR3 is TGTGCCAGCACCTTAGCGGATTTCTCCTACAATGAGCAGTTCTTC. It is translated as CASTLADFSYNEQFF. The rearrangement uses TRBV9 and TRBJ2-1, with D possibly matching TRBD2 (6 bases). V gave up 6 bases and J gave up 0 bases, with 13 bases separating them. The germline gives CDR1 SGDLS, CDR2 YYNGEE. This CDR3 has 15 amino acids. Full variable domain (remainder filled in from reference TRBV9 and TRBJ2-1): DSGVTQTPKHLITATGQRVTLRCSPRSGDLSVYWYQQSLDQGLQFLIQYYNGEERAKGNILERFSAQQFPDLHSELNLSSLELGDSALYFCASTLADFSYNEQFFGPGTRLTVL.

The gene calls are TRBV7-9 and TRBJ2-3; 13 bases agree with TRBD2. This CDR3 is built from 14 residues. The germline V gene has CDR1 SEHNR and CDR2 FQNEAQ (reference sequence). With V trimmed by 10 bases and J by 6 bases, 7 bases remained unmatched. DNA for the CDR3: TGTGCCACTGCACTAGCGGGGGGGCTGGATACGCAGTATTTT. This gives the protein CATALAGGLDTQYF.

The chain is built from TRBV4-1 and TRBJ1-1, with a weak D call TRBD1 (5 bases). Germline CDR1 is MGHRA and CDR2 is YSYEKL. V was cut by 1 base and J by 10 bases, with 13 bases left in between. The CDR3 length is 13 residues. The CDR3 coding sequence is TGCGCCAGCAGCCAAGGGGAGGGACGTCGAGCTTTCTTT. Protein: CASSQGEGRRAFF.

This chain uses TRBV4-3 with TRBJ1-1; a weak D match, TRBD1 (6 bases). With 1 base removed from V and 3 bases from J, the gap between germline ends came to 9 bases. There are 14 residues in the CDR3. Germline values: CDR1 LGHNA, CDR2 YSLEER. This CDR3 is CASSQGQVDTEAFF. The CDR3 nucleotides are TGCGCCAGCAGCCAAGGACAGGTGGACACTGAAGCTTTCTTT.

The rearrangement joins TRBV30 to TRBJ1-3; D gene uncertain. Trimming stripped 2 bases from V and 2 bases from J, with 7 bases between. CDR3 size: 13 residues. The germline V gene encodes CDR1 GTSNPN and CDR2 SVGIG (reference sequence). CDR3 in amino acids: CAWSFQTGNTIYF. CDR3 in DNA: TGTGCCTGGAGTTTCCAGACTGGAAACACCATATATTTT.

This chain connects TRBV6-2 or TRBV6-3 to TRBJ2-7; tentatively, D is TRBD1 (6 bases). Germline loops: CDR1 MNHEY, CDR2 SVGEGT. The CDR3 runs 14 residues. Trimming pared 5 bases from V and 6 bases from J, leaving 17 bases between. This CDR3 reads CASSTWTEGSEQYF. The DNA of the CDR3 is TGTGCCAGCAGTACTTGGACAGAGGGGAGCGAGCAGTACTTC.

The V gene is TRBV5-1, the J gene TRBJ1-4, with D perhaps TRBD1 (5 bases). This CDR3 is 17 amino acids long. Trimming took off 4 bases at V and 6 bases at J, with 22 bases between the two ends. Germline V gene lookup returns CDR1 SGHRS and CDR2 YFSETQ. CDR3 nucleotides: TGCGCCAGCAGCCGCCGGCGGGGGAGTGGGCGCGATGAAAAACTGTTTTTT. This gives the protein CASSRRRGSGRDEKLFF.

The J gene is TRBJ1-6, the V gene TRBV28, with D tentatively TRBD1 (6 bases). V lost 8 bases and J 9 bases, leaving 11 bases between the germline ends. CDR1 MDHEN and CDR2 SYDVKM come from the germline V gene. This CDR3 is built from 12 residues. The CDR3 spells CASETGPSPLHF. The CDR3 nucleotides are TGTGCCAGCGAAACAGGGCCTTCACCCCTCCACTTT.

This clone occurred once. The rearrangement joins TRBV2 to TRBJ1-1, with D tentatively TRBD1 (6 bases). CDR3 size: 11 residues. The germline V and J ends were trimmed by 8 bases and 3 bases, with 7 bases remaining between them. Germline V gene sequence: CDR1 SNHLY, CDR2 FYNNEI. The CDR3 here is CASYRDTEAFF. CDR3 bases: TGTGCCAGCTACAGGGACACTGAAGCTTTCTTT.

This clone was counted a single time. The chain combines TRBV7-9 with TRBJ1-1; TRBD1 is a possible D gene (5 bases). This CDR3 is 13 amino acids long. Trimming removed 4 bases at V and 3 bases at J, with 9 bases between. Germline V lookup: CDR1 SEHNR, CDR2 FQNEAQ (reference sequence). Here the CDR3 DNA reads TGTGCCAGCAGCTGGACACCGGACACTGAAGCTTTCTTT. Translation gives CASSWTPDTEAFF.

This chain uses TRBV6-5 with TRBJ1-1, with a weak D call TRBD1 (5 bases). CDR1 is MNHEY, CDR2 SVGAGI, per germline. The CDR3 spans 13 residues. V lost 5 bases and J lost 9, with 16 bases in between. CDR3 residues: CASSLLLAGKAFF. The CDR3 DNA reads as TGTGCCAGCAGTCTGCTTCTGGCAGGGAAAGCTTTCTTT.

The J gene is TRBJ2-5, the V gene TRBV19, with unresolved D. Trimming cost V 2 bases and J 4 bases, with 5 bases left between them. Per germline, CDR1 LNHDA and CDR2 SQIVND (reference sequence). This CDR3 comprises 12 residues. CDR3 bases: TGTGCCAGTAGTATAACGGGAGAGACCCAGTACTTC. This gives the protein CASSITGETQYF.